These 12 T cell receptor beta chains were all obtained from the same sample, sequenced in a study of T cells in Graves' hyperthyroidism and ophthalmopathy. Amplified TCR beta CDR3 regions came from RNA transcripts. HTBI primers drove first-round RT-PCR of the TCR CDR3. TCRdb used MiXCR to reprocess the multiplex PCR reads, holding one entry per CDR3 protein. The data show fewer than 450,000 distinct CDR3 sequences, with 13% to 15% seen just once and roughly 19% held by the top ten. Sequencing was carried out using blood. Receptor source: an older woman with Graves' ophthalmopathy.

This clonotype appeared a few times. The CDR3 sequence: CSGTPWETDTQYF. The DNA of the CDR3 is TGCAGTGGGACACCCTGGGAGACAGATACGCAGTATTTT. V and J are TRBV20-1 and TRBJ2-3, with D perhaps being TRBD1 or TRBD2 (5 bases each). Germline V gene data show CDR1 as DFQATT and CDR2 as SNEGSKA (reference sequence). V was clipped by 7 bases and J by 3 bases, with 14 bases between them. The CDR3 consists of 13 residues.

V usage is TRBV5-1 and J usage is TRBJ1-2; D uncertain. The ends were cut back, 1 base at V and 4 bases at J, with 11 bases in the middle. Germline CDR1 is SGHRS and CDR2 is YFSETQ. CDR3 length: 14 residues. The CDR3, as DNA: TGCGCCAGCAGCTTGAATACCGCCGCCTATGGCTACACCTTC. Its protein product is CASSLNTAAYGYTF.

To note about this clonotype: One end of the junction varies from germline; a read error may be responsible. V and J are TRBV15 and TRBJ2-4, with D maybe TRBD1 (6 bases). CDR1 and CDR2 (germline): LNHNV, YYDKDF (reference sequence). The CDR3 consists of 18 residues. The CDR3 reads CATSRPSSNRETKNIQHF. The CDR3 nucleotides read TGTGCCACCAGCAGACCGTCAAGTAACAGGGAAACCAAAAACATTCAGCACTTC.

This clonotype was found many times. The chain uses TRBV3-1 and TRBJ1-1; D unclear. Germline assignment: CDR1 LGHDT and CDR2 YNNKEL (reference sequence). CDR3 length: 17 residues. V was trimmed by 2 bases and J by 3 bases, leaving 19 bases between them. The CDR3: CASSQLNGAGKDTEAFF. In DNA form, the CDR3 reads TGTGCCAGCAGCCAACTCAATGGCGCCGGGAAGGACACTGAAGCTTTCTTT.

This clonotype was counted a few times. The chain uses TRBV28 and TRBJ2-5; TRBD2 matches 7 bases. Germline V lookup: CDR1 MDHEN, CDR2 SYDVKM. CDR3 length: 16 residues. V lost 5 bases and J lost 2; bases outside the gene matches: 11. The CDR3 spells CASSTSPSGPQETQYF. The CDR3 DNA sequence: TGTGCCAGCAGTACAAGCCCTAGCGGTCCGCAAGAGACCCAGTACTTC.

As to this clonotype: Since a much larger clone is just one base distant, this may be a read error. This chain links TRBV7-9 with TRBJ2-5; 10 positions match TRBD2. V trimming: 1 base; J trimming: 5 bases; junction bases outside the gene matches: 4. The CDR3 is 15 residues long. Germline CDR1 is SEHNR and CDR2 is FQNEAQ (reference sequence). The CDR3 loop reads CASSLGSGRRETQYF. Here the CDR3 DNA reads TGTGCCAGCAGCTTAGGTAGCGGGAGGCGGGAGACCCAGTACTTC.

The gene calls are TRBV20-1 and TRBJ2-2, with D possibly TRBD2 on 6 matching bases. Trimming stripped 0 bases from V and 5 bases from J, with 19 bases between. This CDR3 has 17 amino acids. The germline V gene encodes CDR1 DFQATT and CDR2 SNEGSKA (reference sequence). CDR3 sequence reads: CSARDRGNRWGTGELFF. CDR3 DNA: TGCAGTGCTAGAGATCGGGGGAACAGGTGGGGGACCGGGGAGCTGTTTTTT.

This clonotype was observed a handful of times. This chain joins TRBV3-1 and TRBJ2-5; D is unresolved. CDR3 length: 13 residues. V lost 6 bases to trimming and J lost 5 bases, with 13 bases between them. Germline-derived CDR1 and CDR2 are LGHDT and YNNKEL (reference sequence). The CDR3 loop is CASRPREWETQYF. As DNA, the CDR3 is TGTGCCAGCAGGCCGCGCGAGTGGGAGACCCAGTACTTC.

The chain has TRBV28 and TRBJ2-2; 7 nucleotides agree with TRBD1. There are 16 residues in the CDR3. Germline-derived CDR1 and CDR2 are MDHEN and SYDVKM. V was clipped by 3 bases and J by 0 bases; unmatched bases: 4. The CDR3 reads CASSLEGQANTGELFF. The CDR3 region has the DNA TGTGCCAGCAGTTTGGAAGGACAGGCGAACACCGGGGAGCTGTTTTTT.

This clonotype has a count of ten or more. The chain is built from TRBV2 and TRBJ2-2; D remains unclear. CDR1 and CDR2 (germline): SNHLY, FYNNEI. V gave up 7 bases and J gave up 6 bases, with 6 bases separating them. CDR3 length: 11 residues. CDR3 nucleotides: TGTGCCAGCAAGGCAGCCGGGGAGCTGTTTTTT. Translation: CASKAAGELFF.

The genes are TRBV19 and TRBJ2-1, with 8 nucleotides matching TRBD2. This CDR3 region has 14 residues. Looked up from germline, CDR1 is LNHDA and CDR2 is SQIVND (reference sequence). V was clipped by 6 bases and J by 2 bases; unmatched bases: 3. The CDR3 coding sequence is TGTGCCAGTAGGGACGGGAGGGCCTACAATGAGCAGTTCTTC. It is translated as CASRDGRAYNEQFF.

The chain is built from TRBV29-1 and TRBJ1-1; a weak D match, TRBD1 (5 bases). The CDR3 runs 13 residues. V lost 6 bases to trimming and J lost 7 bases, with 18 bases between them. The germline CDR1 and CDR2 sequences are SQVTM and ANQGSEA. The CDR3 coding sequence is TGCAGCGTCGCCCGCCGGACATCGGGTGAAGCTTTCTTT. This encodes CSVARRTSGEAFF.